This T cell receptor (beta chain) appears in the sequencing data of a study of CD8+ T cells in alopecia areata. RNA, once extracted, was reverse transcribed into cDNA for use as the sequencing template. This table comes from immunoSEQ multiplex PCR, and its TCRdb copy is limited to in-frame clones, with some not included. Here the sample spans around 210,000 clones, under 70% being singletons. Germline CDR1 reads SGHNT; CDR2 reads YENEEA. The germline V and J ends were trimmed by 6 bases and 1 base, with 6 bases remaining between them. This CDR3 has 12 amino acids. Noted treatment: oral pan-JAK inhibitor, 5-10 mg twice daily.

This TCR was sampled from a human donor with alopecia areata. The chain links TRBV11-3 to TRBJ1-1, with D uncertain. The sample here was CD4+ T cells sorted from blood, taken at week 4, from a patient treated with tofacitinib. The CDR3 DNA sequence: TGTGCCAGCAGTGGCCCGAACACTGAAGCTTTCTTT. This sequence encodes CASSGPNTEAFF.